These T cell receptor beta chains were read from a single sample in a study of blood T cell repertoires in COVID-19. Method: immunoSEQ multiplex PCR; TCRdb's copy keeps in-frame clones and lacks some. The profile shows roughly 70,000 clones, more than 75% of them singletons. Specimen: peripheral blood. The receptor source for this set is a human donor in a cohort sampled during active COVID-19. Both conserved end residues are trimmed from each CDR3. Fields, in order: CDR3 protein, clone size, J gene, V gene. The size entry is marked missing in some rows and otherwise reads once, few, many or a size class.

ASSQDRQGLNTEAF | - | TRBJ1-1 | TRBV4-1
ASSLGQGPRTEAF | - | TRBJ1-1 | TRBV13
SVRGGTYEQY | - | TRBJ2-7 | TRBV29-1
ASSSRDRVIYEQY | - | TRBJ2-7 | TRBV7-2
ASSPPAGGLHEQY | - | TRBJ2-7 | TRBV18
ASSRTDHNYGYT | once | TRBJ1-2 | TRBV6-5
ASSPPGVYGYT | - | TRBJ1-2 | TRBV18
ASSSGRGFETQY | - | TRBJ2-5 | TRBV7-3
ASSPRTSGGANTQY | - | TRBJ2-3 | TRBV5-1
ASSEPYYGGYT | - | TRBJ1-2 | TRBV6-1
ASSGRIGNEKLF | - | TRBJ1-4 | TRBV28
ASPPPGLAGGQKFYEQY | - | TRBJ2-7 | TRBV28
ASSVSGRAYGYT | - | TRBJ1-2 | TRBV9
ASRHTTDRGASGYT | once | TRBJ1-2 | TRBV3-1/TRBV3-2
AWSVWDRGSGEQY | - | TRBJ2-7 | TRBV30
ASSLGDRFATNEKLF | - | TRBJ1-4 | TRBV11-2
ASSQAAGLEQY | - | TRBJ2-7 | TRBV14